These 5 T cell receptor beta chains share one sample of origin, sequenced in a study of PD-1 blockade in mismatch repair-deficient tumors. Sequencing was performed with immunoSEQ multiplex PCR; in TCRdb, only in-frame clones are kept and a portion is missing. The table shows about 34,000 clones, with 65% to 85% occurring only once. Sequences were derived from PBMCs, sampled less than 7 weeks after starting pembrolizumab. All receptors derive from an adult with mismatch repair-deficient cancer.

This clone was seen only once. The chain has TRBV7-2 and TRBJ1-2, with 12 bases that match TRBD1. J was trimmed by 4 bases and V by 4 bases; bases with no gene match: 4. Germline CDR1 and CDR2: SGHTA and FQGNSA. The CDR3 runs 15 residues. CDR3 in DNA: TGTGCCAGCAGCTGGGGACAGGGGGCCTCCTATGGCTACACCTTC. Protein product: CASSWGQGASYGYTF.

This clone turned up a few times. The chain carries TRBV2 and TRBJ2-7; weak D call: TRBD1 (6 bases). Germline V CDR1 and CDR2: SNHLY, FYNNEI. Trimming removed 7 bases from V and 1 base from J, with 17 bases in between. The CDR3 has 15 residues. The CDR3 here is CASIPNGGKSYEQYF. CDR3 DNA: TGTGCCAGCATCCCTAATGGGGGCAAATCCTACGAGCAGTACTTC.

The gene calls are TRBV6-1 and TRBJ1-1; D might be TRBD1 (6 bases). Germline lookup yields CDR1 MNHNS and CDR2 SASEGT. V shed 2 bases and J shed 3 bases, with 10 bases lying between them. The CDR3 runs to 14 residues. This chain's CDR3 is CASSELAGDTEAFF. CDR3 in DNA: TGTGCCAGCAGTGAATTGGCAGGGGACACTGAAGCTTTCTTT.

The V call is TRBV28, the J call TRBJ2-2; possible D gene TRBD1, 6 bases. Per germline, CDR1 MDHEN and CDR2 SYDVKM. The CDR3 is made up of 15 amino acids. Trimming shortened V by 3 bases and J by 3 bases, and 11 bases separated the two germline ends. CDR3 bases: TGTGCCAGCAGTTTTTTGGGGGCCGACACCGGGGAGCTGTTTTTT. Its protein product is CASSFLGADTGELFF.

The chain uses TRBV28 and TRBJ1-1; 7 bases match TRBD1. V dropped 2 bases and J dropped 5; count of bases not matched to a gene: 5. Germline-derived CDR1 and CDR2 are MDHEN and SYDVKM. The CDR3 has 14 amino acids. In nucleotides, the CDR3 is TGTGCCAGCAGTTTAGTCCAGGGGGGTACTGAAGCTTTCTTT. The encoded protein is CASSLVQGGTEAFF. Based on the CDR3 plus reference TRBV28 and TRBJ1-1, the full variable domain is DVKVTQSSRYLVKRTGEKVFLECVQDMDHENMFWYRQDPGLGLRLIYFSYDVKMKEKGDIPEGYSVSREKKERFSLILESASTNQTSMYLCASSLVQGGTEAFFGQGTRLTVV.